The clone carrying this TCR beta chain was found once. Its cognate antigen is unknown. This entry comes from a study of immune evolution from preneoplasia to lung adenocarcinoma. Two lung cancer pathologists independently confirmed each histologic diagnosis. This CDR3 spans 16 amino acids. Study-wide findings and caveats: Later-stage lesions seemingly showed higher T cell density and diversity than normal lung. Top clone frequencies peaked in normal lung, apparently declining through invasive adenocarcinoma.

TCRdb's table, derived via immunoSEQ multiplex PCR, lists solely in-frame clones and lacks some. The profile shows some 11,000 clones, around 78% of them singletons. This receptor was obtained from a person between 60 and 80 years old with lung adenocarcinoma. The gene calls are TRBV21-1 and TRBJ1-5; the table's D gene call, TRBD1, was not cross checked with the DNA. TRBV21-1 is given as a pseudogene. Sequencing was performed on FFPE minimally invasive lung adenocarcinoma tissue. CDR3 DNA: TGTGCCAGCAGCAAAGGGAGAGGGGGAGGCAATCAGCCCCAGCATTTT. As protein: CASSKGRGGGNQPQHF.